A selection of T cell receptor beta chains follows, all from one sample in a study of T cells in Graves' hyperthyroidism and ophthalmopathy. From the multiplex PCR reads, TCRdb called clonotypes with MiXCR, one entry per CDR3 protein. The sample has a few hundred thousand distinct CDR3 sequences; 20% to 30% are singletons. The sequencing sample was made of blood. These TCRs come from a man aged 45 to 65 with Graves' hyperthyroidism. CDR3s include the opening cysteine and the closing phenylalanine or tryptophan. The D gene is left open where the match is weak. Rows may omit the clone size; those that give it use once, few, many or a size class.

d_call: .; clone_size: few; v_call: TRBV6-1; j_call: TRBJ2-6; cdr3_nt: TGTGCCAGCAGTCCCGCGGGTTCAGGGGCCAACGTCCTGACTTTC; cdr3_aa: CASSPAGSGANVLTF
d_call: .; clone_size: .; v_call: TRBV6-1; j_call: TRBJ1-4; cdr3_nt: TGTGCCAGCAAGTTACCGGGGGAGGAAAAACTGTTTTTT; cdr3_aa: CASKLPGEEKLFF
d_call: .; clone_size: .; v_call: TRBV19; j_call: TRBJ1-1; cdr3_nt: TGTGCCAGTTTTAAAGGTTATTTGGACACTGAAGCTTTCTTT; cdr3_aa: CASFKGYLDTEAFF
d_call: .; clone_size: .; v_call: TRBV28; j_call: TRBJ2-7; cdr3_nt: TGTGCCAGCAGTTTTTCCGGGAGCCCCTACGAGCAGTACTTC; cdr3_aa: CASSFSGSPYEQYF
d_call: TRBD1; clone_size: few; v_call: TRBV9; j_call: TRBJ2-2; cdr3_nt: TGTGCCAGCAGCGTAGAGAGAGGGGGCCAGACCGGGGAGCTGTTTTTT; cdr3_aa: CASSVERGGQTGELFF
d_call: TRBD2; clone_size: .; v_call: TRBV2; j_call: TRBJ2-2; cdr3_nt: TGTGCCAGCAATCCTAGCGGGCCACATATCAACACCGGGGAGCTGTTTTTT; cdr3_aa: CASNPSGPHINTGELFF
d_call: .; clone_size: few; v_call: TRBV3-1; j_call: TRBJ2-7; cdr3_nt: TGTGCCAGCAGCCATCAAAGCGAGCAGTACTTC; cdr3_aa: CASSHQSEQYF
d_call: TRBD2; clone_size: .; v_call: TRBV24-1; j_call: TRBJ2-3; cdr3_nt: TGTGCCACCAGTGATAGGTCAGCGGGAATGGCAGATACGCAGTATTTT; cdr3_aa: CATSDRSAGMADTQYF
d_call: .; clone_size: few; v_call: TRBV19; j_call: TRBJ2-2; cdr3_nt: TGTGCCAGCAACTTTCAGGGCACCGGGGAGCTGTTTTTT; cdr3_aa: CASNFQGTGELFF
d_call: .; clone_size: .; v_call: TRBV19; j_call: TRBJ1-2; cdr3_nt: TGTGCCAGTAGGGTCTCTGACTATGGCTACACCTTC; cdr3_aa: CASRVSDYGYTF
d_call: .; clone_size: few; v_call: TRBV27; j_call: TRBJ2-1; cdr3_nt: TGTGCCAGCAGTTCCTCAGGGCTAGGTTACAATGAGCAGTTCTTC; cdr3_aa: CASSSSGLGYNEQFF
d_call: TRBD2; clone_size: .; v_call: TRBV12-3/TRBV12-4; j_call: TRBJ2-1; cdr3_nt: TGTGCCAGCAGCGCTACGGGCGGGAGGGGGAATGAGCAGTTCTTC; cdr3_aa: CASSATGGRGNEQFF
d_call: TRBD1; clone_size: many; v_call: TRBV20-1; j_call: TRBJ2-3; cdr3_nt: TGCAGTGCTAGAGACTATCAGGGGGGCACAGATACGCAGTATTTT; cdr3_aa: CSARDYQGGTDTQYF
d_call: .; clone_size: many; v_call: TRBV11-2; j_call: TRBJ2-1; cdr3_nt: TGTGCCAGCAGCTTGTATCAAGCAAAGTACAATGAGCAGTTCTTC; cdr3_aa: CASSLYQAKYNEQFF
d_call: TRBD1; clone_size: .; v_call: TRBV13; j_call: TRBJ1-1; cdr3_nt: TGTGCCAGTGACGGGACAGGGAACACTGAAGCTTTCTTT; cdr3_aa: CASDGTGNTEAFF
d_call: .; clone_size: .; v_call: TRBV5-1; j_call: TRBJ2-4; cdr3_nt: TGCGCCAGCAGCCGACCTACCTACGAAGCCAAAAACATTCAGTACTTC; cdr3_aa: CASSRPTYEAKNIQYF
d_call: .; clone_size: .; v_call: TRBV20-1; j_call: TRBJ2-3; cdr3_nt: TGCAGTGCTGGCCCGTTTGACTCTAGCACAGATACGCAGTATTTT; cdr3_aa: CSAGPFDSSTDTQYF
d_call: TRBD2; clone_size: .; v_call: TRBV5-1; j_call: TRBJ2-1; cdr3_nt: TGCGCCAGCAGCTTGGGGAGGACTAGCATCGACTACAATGAGCAGTTCTTC; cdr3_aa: CASSLGRTSIDYNEQFF
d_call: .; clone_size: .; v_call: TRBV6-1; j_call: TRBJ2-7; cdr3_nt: TGTGCCAGCAGTGAGGATCTCCGGGAGAGCTACGAGCAGTACTTC; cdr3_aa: CASSEDLRESYEQYF
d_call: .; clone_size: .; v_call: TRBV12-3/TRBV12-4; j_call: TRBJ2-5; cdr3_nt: TGTGCCAGCAGTCAACGATCTCAAGAGACCCGGTACTTC; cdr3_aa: CASSQRSQETRYF
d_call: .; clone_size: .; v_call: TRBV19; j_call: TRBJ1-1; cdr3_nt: TGTGCCAGTAGTTTTGGGGGGTACACTGAAGCTTTCTTT; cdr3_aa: CASSFGGYTEAFF
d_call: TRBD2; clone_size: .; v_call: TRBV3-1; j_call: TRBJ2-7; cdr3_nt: TGTGCCAGCAGCCAAGACCCCAATACTCCAGCGGGAGGGCGATACGAGCAGTACTTC; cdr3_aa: CASSQDPNTPAGGRYEQYF
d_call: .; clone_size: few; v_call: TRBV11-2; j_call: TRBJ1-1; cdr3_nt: TGTGCCAGCAGCGCAGGACTTAAGACTGAAGCTTTCTTT; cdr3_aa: CASSAGLKTEAFF
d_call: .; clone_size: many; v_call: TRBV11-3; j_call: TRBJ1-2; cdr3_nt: TGTGCCAGCAGCTTGGGCAGACTCTATGGCTACACCTTC; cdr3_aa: CASSLGRLYGYTF
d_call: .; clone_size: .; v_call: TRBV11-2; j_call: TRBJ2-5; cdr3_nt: TGTGCCAGCAGCTTATCCATCGGCCGGACCCAGTACTTC; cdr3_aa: CASSLSIGRTQYF
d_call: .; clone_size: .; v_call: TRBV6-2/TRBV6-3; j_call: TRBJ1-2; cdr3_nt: TGTGCCAGCAGTTATCGTCTGGGGCCTACTAACTATGGCTACACCTTC; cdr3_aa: CASSYRLGPTNYGYTF
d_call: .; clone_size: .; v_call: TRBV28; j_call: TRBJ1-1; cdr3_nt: TGTGCCAGCAGGCTACAGGGCGGTACCACTGAAGCTTTCTTT; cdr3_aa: CASRLQGGTTEAFF
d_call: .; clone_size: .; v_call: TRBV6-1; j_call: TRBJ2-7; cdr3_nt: TGTGCCAGCGTAGGGTCAAGTTACGAGCAGTACTTC; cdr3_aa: CASVGSSYEQYF
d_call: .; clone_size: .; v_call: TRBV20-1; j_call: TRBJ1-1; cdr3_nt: TGCAGTGCTAGGCCAGGGGAGGGGAACACTGAAGCTTTCTTT; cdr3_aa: CSARPGEGNTEAFF
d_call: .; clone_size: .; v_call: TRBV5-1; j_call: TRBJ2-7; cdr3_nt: TGCGCCAGCAGCTTCGCCGCGGCCTCCTACGAGCAGTACTTC; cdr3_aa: CASSFAAASYEQYF
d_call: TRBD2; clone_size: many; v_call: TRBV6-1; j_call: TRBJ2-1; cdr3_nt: TGTGCCAGCAGGAGGAGCGGGGATTACAATGAGCAGTTCTTC; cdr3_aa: CASRRSGDYNEQFF
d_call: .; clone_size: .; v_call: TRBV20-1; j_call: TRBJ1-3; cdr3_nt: TGCAGTGCTATGGCTGGAAACACCATATATTTT; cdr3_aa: CSAMAGNTIYF
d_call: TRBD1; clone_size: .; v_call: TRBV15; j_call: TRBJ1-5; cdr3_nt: TGTGCCACCAGCAGAGACCAGGGGGCAGGACAGCCCCAGCATTTT; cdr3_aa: CATSRDQGAGQPQHF
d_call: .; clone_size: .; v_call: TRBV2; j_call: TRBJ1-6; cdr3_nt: TGTGCCAGCTCCAGGCAAAATTCACCCCTCCACTTT; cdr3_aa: CASSRQNSPLHF
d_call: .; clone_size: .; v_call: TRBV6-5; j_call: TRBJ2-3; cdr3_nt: TGTGCCAGCAGTACTCTGGACTCCGGGTCCTACACAGATACGCAGTATTTT; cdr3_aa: CASSTLDSGSYTDTQYF